This T cell receptor (beta chain) comes out of a study of type 1 regulatory T cells. As for the study in general: This in vitro CD4 product, T-allo10, is enriched for Tr1 cells and alloantigen-specific.

Germline V CDR1 and CDR2: DFQATT, SNEGSKA (reference sequence). Trimming removed 1 base from V and 8 bases from J, with 18 bases in between. CDR3 length: 15 residues. A remark on this clonotype: The antigen is unknown.

TCRdb used MiXCR to reprocess the reads, holding one entry per CDR3 protein. The sample lists tens of thousands of distinct CDR3 sequences; roughly 20% were seen once. General study findings and limits: Type 1 regulatory T cells had a more restricted TCR repertoire than non-type 1 regulatory T cells.

Sequencing input: cultured type 1 regulatory T (Tr1) cells, either the whole culture or a sorted fraction (not recorded which). This clonotype was sampled from a human donor in good health. The chain is built from TRBV20-1 and TRBJ2-1, with TRBD2 as a possible D gene (5 bases). The CDR3 spells CSARASYRSKDEQFF. The CDR3 DNA sequence: TGCAGTGCTAGAGCTAGCTATCGGTCCAAAGATGAGCAGTTCTTC.